The entry below gives a single T cell receptor (beta chain) sequence along with its context. The antigen is undetermined. One end of the junction varies from germline; a read error may be responsible. The data are from a study of post-analysis software for immune sequencing data. Whole-study results and caveats: Relative to controls, patients had 4 or 5 TRBV segments at higher frequency, with TRBV5-6, TRBV5-1 and TRBV20-1 among these. Strong co-clustering by F measure linked samples that shared a preparation batch.

Unique molecular identifiers tagged the TCR beta cDNA libraries. TCRdb re-derived calls from the PCR reads in MiXCR, one entry per CDR3 protein. Counted here are hundreds of thousands of distinct CDR3 sequences, 36% occurring once; the ten biggest clones make up under 5%. The CDR3 runs to 12 residues. Germline values: CDR1 SGHNT, CDR2 YENEEA. This clonotype was obtained from a girl aged 10-17 years with multiple sclerosis. The source material was blood. V gene TRBV11-3 combines with J gene TRBJ2-3, with no clear D. The DNA of the CDR3 is TGTGTCAGCAGCTTCAGCACAGATACGCAGTATTTT. Its translation: CVSSFSTDTQYF.